This T cell receptor (beta chain) came from a study of blood T cell repertoires in COVID-19. Overall study: Acute and convalescent COVID-19 samples came from the United States, Italy and Spain. PBMCs, B-cell-depleted T cells, or T cells were the source of the cDNA or gDNA that made up the material.

Germline lookup yields CDR1 SGHTA and CDR2 FQGNSA. This CDR3 is built from 15 residues. Between the trimmed V and J ends, which lost 2 bases and 5 bases, there was a span of 13 bases. As handled by the study authors: Cell counts per sample came from amplifying reference gene primers. Some clones are missing from TCRdb's copy, which holds only in-frame ones; the method was immunoSEQ multiplex PCR. V, J and clone size reflect that table, while D and trimming were determined from the DNA. The sample consists of about 190,000 clones, about 83% of them appearing once. The chain uses TRBV7-2 and TRBJ1-5, with D possibly being TRBD1 (5 bases). Sequenced material: peripheral blood. This clonotype was obtained from a man aged 45-65 years with active or convalescent COVID-19. The CDR3 nucleotides read TGTGCCAGCAGCTTATTGACAGCGTCCGATCAGCCCCAGCATTTT. Its protein product is CASSLLTASDQPQHF.